This TCR beta chain was identified during a study of blood T cell repertoires in COVID-19 (dated by TCRdb to 2020 to 2021). About the investigation overall: Samples from collaborators originated in the United States, Italy and Spain and spanned both the acute and convalescent phases of COVID-19. The material from the prospective study consisted of cDNA or gDNA derived from T cells, B-cell-depleted T cells, or PBMCs. Subjects who had been exposed to COVID-19, were actively infected with it, or had recovered from it provided the deeply sampled blood TCRbeta repertoires that made up the dataset. The repertoires were made available in a free public database intended to serve as a resource for research on the immune response to SARS-CoV-2. The samples were drawn from two sources: the first 160 participants of the ongoing ImmuneRACE study, and 1,000 to 1,500 subjects contributed by 6 global collaborators. A de-identified subject ID, COVID-19 status, age in years and sex were almost always included in the sample metadata. HLA class I and class II types, where available, came from metadata supplied by the sample provider rather than from assay-based typing.

Each collaborating institution followed its own protocols to collect whole blood in K2EDTA tubes. Collaborator samples were shipped for TCRbeta analysis as frozen whole blood, isolated PBMCs, or DNA extracted from either sample type. Note on this clone: No antigen is known for it. Base qualities were left out, and no much larger clone turns up one base away.

The paper's findings and limits, for the study overall: The quantity of clinical and demographic metadata differed by source and by participant and was supplied without curation.

The immunoSEQ Assay, a bias-controlled multiplex PCR, was used to amplify TCRbeta CDR3 regions from genomic DNA. The authors processed their data as follows. The number of nucleated cells in each sample was estimated by amplification of reference gene primers within the assay. Sequence reads were collapsed and filtered to measure the absolute abundance of every unique TCRbeta CDR3 rearrangement. For each sample, productive Simpson clonality was calculated by taking the square root of Simpson's diversity index across productive rearrangements. TCRdb's version of the immuneACCESS table is confined to in-frame rearrangements and falls short of the full clone set. An unresolved V gene accounts for under half of the shortfall where checked; the remainder is of unknown origin. The D gene and trimming were derived from the DNA, and the V and J assignments and clone size from that table. The sample data list approximately 140,000 clones, and 86% of these were observed just once. The ten largest clones take up roughly 3% of the sample.

V is reduced by 0 bases and J by 2 bases, leaving a spacing of 14 bases between them. From the cysteine through the phenylalanine, the CDR3 covers 16 amino acids. Only the CDR3 part of the read is kept: 48 bases, read in frame from the first base. From the germline V gene, CDR1 is LGHNA and CDR2 is YNFKEQ. This TCR was recovered from a man in his 70s with acute or convalescent COVID-19. Recombination joined TRBV4-2 with TRBJ2-7, and perhaps TRBD1 as D gene, on 6 matching bases. Material for sequencing was peripheral blood. The bases read TGTGCCAGCAGCCAAGATTACCGACAGGCGCCCTACGAGCAGTACTTC. It is translated as CASSQDYRQAPYEQYF.